Sequencing of this T cell receptor beta chain was carried out in a study of cytomegalovirus exposure and HLA in healthy donors. From germline, CDR1 is SGHNT and CDR2 YENEEA. This CDR3 contains 15 residues. V was pared by 0 bases and J by 6 bases, with 8 bases of the junction left unmatched. PCR used 60 Vbeta primers and 13 Jbeta primers. Profiling relied on immunoSEQ multiplex PCR, and the TCRdb table lists in-frame clones only, not all of them. The sample lists around 140,000 clones, roughly 79% seen once, with around 1% in the top ten. The chain links TRBV11-3 to TRBJ2-7; 7 bases agree with TRBD2. The specimen was PBMCs. The TCR sequence derives from a male donor in good health and CMV-seronegative. This chain's CDR3 is CASSLEGGREGEQYF. The DNA of the CDR3 is TGTGCCAGCAGCTTAGAAGGCGGCAGGGAGGGCGAGCAGTACTTC.